This T cell receptor (beta chain) is from a study of OX40 agonist ivuxolimab in advanced cancers. Study details: Intravenous ivuxolimab was administered to patients every 2 weeks at 0.01 to 10 mg/kg.

Study-level results: The CD4+ and CD8+ T cells in the blood had expanded clonally by week 6 at 0.1 to 3.0 mg/kg.

Trimming stripped 3 bases from V and 5 bases from J, with 16 bases between. Germline V CDR1 and CDR2: SQVTM, ANQGSEA. The CDR3 runs to 14 residues. This clone was found a few times. What it recognizes is unknown. Assay used: immunoSEQ multiplex PCR; TCRdb lists only in-frame clones, some missing. There are roughly 17,000 clones in the sample; about 70% occur only once, and roughly 19% lies in the top ten. The rearrangement links TRBV29-1 to TRBJ2-5; D is possibly TRBD2 (7 bases). The sequence was collected from an adult with an advanced solid tumor such as melanoma, head and neck, liver or kidney cancer. The material sequenced was CD4+ or CD8+ T cells sorted from blood, taken in a trial of the OX40 agonist ivuxolimab. CDR3 sequence (DNA): TGCAGCGTTGAGGCTCCGGGGGGCATGGAGACCCAGTACTTC. Amino acids: CSVEAPGGMETQYF.